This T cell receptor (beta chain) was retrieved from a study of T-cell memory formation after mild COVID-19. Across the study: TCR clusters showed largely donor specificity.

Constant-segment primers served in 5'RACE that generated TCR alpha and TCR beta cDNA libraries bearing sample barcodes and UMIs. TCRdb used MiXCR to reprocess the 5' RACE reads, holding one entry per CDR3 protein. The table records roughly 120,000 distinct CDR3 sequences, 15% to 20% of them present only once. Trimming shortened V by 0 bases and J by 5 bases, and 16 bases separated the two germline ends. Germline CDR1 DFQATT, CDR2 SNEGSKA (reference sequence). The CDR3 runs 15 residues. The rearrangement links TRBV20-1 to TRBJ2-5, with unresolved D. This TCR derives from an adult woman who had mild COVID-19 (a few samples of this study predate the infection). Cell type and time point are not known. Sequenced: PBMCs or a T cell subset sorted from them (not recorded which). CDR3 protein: CSARDSSTAGETQYF. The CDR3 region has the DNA TGCAGTGCTAGAGATTCGTCCACAGCCGGCGAGACCCAGTACTTC.